This TCR beta chain is drawn from a study of T-cell reconstitution after alpha-beta-depleted transplantation in children. This clonotype was seen only a few times. The TCRbeta library incorporated unique molecular identifiers. Using its own MiXCR run on the PCR reads, TCRdb lists one record per CDR3 protein. The sample lists fewer than 150,000 distinct CDR3 sequences; 8% to 10% were seen once. Germline CDR1 and CDR2: DFQATT and SNEGSKA (reference sequence). V was cut by 3 bases and J by 8 bases, with 13 bases left in between. The CDR3 loop spans 12 amino acids. The receptor was isolated from a girl less than two years old who had a stem cell transplant for combined immunodeficiency, so the T cells may come from the graft donor. This sequence joins TRBV20-1 and TRBJ1-1; D remains unclear. Sample: PBMCs, mostly from graft donor cells, taken 180 days after TCRalphabeta/CD19-depleted stem cell transplant. The CDR3 DNA reads as TGCAGTGCTAGCAAAGTTGACTTCGAAGCTTTCTTT. Its protein is CSASKVDFEAFF.